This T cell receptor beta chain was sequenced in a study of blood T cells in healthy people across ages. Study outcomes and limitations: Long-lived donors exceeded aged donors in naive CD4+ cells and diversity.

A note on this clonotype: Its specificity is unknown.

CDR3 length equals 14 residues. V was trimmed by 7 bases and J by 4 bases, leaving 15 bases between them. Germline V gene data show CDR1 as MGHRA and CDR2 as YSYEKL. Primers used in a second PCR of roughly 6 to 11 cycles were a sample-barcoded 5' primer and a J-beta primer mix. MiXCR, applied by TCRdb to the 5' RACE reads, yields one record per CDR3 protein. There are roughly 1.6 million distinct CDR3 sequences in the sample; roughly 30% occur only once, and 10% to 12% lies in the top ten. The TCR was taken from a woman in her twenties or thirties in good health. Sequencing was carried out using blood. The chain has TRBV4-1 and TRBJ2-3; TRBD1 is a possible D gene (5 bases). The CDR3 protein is CASTRGIFPDTQYF. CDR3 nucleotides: TGCGCCAGCACAAGGGGTATTTTTCCAGATACGCAGTATTTT.